This T cell receptor beta chain was obtained from a study of cytomegalovirus exposure and HLA in healthy donors. Findings of the study overall: Indistinguishable V segments, including TRBV6-2 and TRBV6-3, were excluded. Later analysis identified several of the most significant clusters that appeared linked to common viral pathogens.

Note on this clone: Its antigen is still unknown.

The PCR employed 60 Vbeta primers together with 13 Jbeta primers. Profiling relied on immunoSEQ multiplex PCR, and the TCRdb table lists in-frame clones only, not all of them. The sample lists about 130,000 clones, around 63% seen once, with 1.5% to 2% in the top ten. Germline V gene lookup returns CDR1 SQVTM and CDR2 ANQGSEA. This CDR3 region has 11 residues. V shed 4 bases and J shed 3 bases, with 6 bases lying between them. Unrecorded immune exposure was likely among donors, who were nominally healthy when sampled. The chain links TRBV29-1 to TRBJ2-5; a possible D gene is TRBD1 (6 bases). The sequencing input was PBMCs. The clonotype originates from a human donor in good health. CDR3: CSVAGEETQYF. The CDR3 region has the DNA TGCAGCGTTGCAGGGGAAGAGACCCAGTACTTC.